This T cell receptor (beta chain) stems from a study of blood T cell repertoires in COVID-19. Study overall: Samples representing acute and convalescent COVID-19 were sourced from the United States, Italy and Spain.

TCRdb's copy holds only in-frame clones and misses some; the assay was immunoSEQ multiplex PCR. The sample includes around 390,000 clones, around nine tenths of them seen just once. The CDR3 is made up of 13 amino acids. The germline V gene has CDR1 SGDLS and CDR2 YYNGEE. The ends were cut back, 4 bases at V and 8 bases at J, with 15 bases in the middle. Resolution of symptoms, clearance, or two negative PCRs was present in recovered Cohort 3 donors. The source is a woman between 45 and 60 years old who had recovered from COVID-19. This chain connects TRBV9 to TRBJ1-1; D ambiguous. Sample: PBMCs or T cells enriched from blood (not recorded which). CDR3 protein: CASSTRGQAEAFF. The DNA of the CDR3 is TGTGCCAGCAGCACCCGAGGGCAGGCAGAAGCTTTCTTT.